Each of the 22 T cell receptor beta chains below was sequenced from the same sample in a study of Ad26.COV2.S vaccination and SARS-CoV-2 variants. As for treatment: approximately 18 received Ad26.COV2.S at low or high dose, single or two shots; 5 received placebo; per-sample allocation not given. All samples were drawn on day 63, counting from the first vaccine or placebo injection. Sequencing used immunoSEQ multiplex PCR; TCRdb keeps in-frame clones, though not all of them. The table includes approximately 300,000 clones, approximately 86% detected once. This material consisted of peripheral blood, taken in a trial of Ad26.COV2.S vaccine versus placebo. These receptors all stem from a person between 18 and 60 years old who received the Ad26.COV2.S COVID-19 vaccine or a placebo.

V usage is TRBV6-2 or TRBV6-3 and J usage is TRBJ2-1; 12 nucleotides agree with TRBD2. The junction had 10 bases not matched to a gene; V was cut back by 4 bases and J by 3 bases. The CDR3 consists of 18 residues. Germline loops: CDR1 MNHEY, CDR2 SVGEGT. The CDR3 nucleotides read TGTGCCAGCAGTTGGACTAGCGGGGCTCCCTCGTACTACAATGAGCAGTTCTTC. Its translation is CASSWTSGAPSYYNEQFF.

V usage is TRBV5-1 and J usage is TRBJ1-2, with 7 bases lining up with TRBD1. After removal of 3 bases from V and 2 bases from J, the junction contained 10 bases not matched to a gene. CDR1 is SGHRS, CDR2 YFSETQ, per germline. The CDR3 runs to 16 residues. CDR3 sequence reads: CASSSPDLTGNYGYTF. For the CDR3, the DNA is TGCGCCAGCAGCTCCCCAGACTTGACAGGGAACTATGGCTACACCTTC.

J is TRBJ2-5 and V is TRBV2; TRBD2 agrees at 8 bases. With V trimmed by 0 bases and J by 9 bases, 15 bases remained unmatched. Germline CDR1 and CDR2: SNHLY and FYNNEI. The CDR3 is 17 amino acids. The CDR3 region has the DNA TGTGCCAGCAGTGAAGCGCTTAGCGGGAAGACCGGGTTGGCCCAGTACTTC. It translates to CASSEALSGKTGLAQYF.

The chain is built from TRBV6-6 and TRBJ1-1, with D perhaps matching TRBD1 (5 bases). The CDR3 has 13 amino acids. Germline V CDR1 and CDR2: MNHNY, SVGAGI (reference sequence). Trimming shortened V by 6 bases and J by 7 bases, and 15 bases separated the two germline ends. The CDR3 here is CASSYTRDGEAFF. DNA for the CDR3: TGTGCCAGCAGCTACACCCGGGACGGTGAAGCTTTCTTT.

The chain recombines TRBV9 with TRBJ1-5; the D is unclear. Germline V gene lookup returns CDR1 SGDLS and CDR2 YYNGEE. The CDR3 length is 14 residues. Trimming cost V 0 bases and J 3 bases, with 7 bases left between them. CDR3: CASSVDSANQPQHF. CDR3 DNA: TGTGCCAGCAGCGTAGACAGTGCCAATCAGCCCCAGCATTTT.

The rearrangement uses TRBV4-3 and TRBJ1-2, with no clear D. V lost 1 base and J lost 1, with 13 bases in between. The germline V gene encodes CDR1 LGHNA and CDR2 YSLEER. The CDR3 has 16 amino acids. This chain's CDR3 is CASSQGGTALNYGYTF. CDR3 nucleotide sequence: TGCGCCAGCAGCCAAGGCGGCACAGCACTTAACTATGGCTACACCTTC.

V gene TRBV4-3 combines with J gene TRBJ2-7, with D possibly being TRBD2 (6 bases). Trimming removed 2 bases at V and 3 bases at J, with 14 bases between. The germline V gene encodes CDR1 LGHNA and CDR2 YSLEER. The CDR3 is made up of 15 amino acids. The CDR3: CASSQSVLAYYEQYF. CDR3 nucleotide sequence: TGCGCCAGCAGCCAATCTGTACTAGCCTACTACGAGCAGTACTTC.

Details on this clone: The sample holds other DNA sequences that translate to the same CDR3. The rearrangement links TRBV30 to TRBJ2-3; D not resolved. V lost 2 bases to trimming and J lost 4 bases, with 4 bases between them. The CDR3 has 11 amino acids. Germline V gene sequence: CDR1 GTSNPN, CDR2 SVGIG (reference sequence). CDR3 protein: CAWSSPDTQYF. The CDR3 DNA sequence: TGTGCCTGGAGTTCCCCAGATACGCAGTATTTT.

V is TRBV9 and J is TRBJ2-2; D is possibly TRBD2 (5 bases). The CDR3 is 12 residues long. Per germline, CDR1 SGDLS and CDR2 YYNGEE. V was clipped by 6 bases and J by 8 bases, with 11 bases between them. The chain's CDR3 is CASKAGMGELFF. CDR3 coding DNA: TGTGCCAGCAAGGCGGGCATGGGGGAGCTGTTTTTT.

The V and J genes are TRBV7-2 and TRBJ1-2, with 7 bases matching TRBD1. Germline lookup yields CDR1 SGHTA and CDR2 FQGNSA. The CDR3 has 15 residues. J was trimmed by 5 bases and V by 1 base; bases with no gene match: 7. The CDR3 here is CASSLDRTGAYGYTF. In DNA, the CDR3 is TGTGCCAGCAGCTTAGACCGAACAGGGGCGTATGGCTACACCTTC.

This sequence joins TRBV27 and TRBJ2-5; D may be TRBD2 (6 bases). The V end was cut by 6 bases, the J end by 3 bases, with 11 bases between. The germline CDR1 and CDR2 sequences are MNHEY and SMNVEV (reference sequence). The CDR3 consists of 13 residues. CDR3 bases: TGTGCCAGCAGGAATAGCGGCGAAGAGACCCAGTACTTC. Translated, it gives CASRNSGEETQYF.

The V and J genes are TRBV5-1 and TRBJ1-1, with D hard to call. The CDR3 sequence is 13 residues long. Germline V gene lookup returns CDR1 SGHRS and CDR2 YFSETQ. The ends were cut back, 0 bases at V and 3 bases at J, with 6 bases in the middle. CDR3 sequence: CASSLVVHTEAFF. The CDR3 bases are TGCGCCAGCAGCTTGGTGGTTCACACTGAAGCTTTCTTT.

This clone was recorded once. This chain joins TRBV14 and TRBJ2-5; D may be TRBD2 (6 bases). The V gene's germline CDR1 is SGHDN and CDR2 FVKESK. Trimming took 0 bases from V and 5 from J, leaving 22 bases between them. This CDR3 is built from 18 residues. CDR3 loop: CASSQESKLGGRKETQYF. CDR3 DNA: TGTGCCAGCAGCCAAGAATCGAAGTTGGGGGGTAGGAAGGAGACCCAGTACTTC.

The chain couples TRBV5-8 to TRBJ1-4; D not resolved. Trimming removed 4 bases from V and 5 bases from J, with 12 bases in between. CDR3 length equals 14 residues. Per the germline V gene, CDR1 is SGHTS and CDR2 is YDEGEE. CDR3 residues: CASSHGVGNEKLFF. The CDR3 DNA is TGTGCCAGCAGCCACGGGGTCGGGAATGAAAAACTGTTTTTT.

V is TRBV6-5 and J is TRBJ2-3; D is uncertain. The CDR3 has 12 residues. Germline V gives CDR1 MNHEY, CDR2 SVGAGI. Trimming removed 8 bases from V and 1 base from J, with 7 bases in between. The CDR3 DNA sequence: TGTGCCAGCCGCGCCGGCACAGATACGCAGTATTTT. This encodes CASRAGTDTQYF.

This chain uses TRBV19 with TRBJ2-2; the match to TRBD2 covers 11 bases. Germline loops: CDR1 LNHDA, CDR2 SQIVND (reference sequence). This CDR3 is 19 amino acids long. V lost 5 bases and J lost 2; bases outside the gene matches: 13. The CDR3 bases are TGTGCCAGTAGTTTTTCTAGCGGGGGGCGCCAAGGAAACACCGGGGAGCTGTTTTTT. This gives the protein CASSFSSGGRQGNTGELFF.

This clone is a singleton in its sample. The chain has TRBV11-2 and TRBJ1-2, with 7 bases identical to TRBD1. CDR3 length: 13 amino acids. Losses at the gene ends were 5 bases for V and 8 bases for J; bases not matched to a gene: 8. The V gene's germline CDR1 is SGHAT and CDR2 FQNNGV. CDR3 amino acids: CASSPDREGGYTF. The CDR3 nucleotides read TGTGCCAGCAGCCCAGACAGGGAGGGAGGCTACACCTTC.

This chain links TRBV5-4 with TRBJ2-3, with no clear D. This CDR3 is built from 16 residues. The V gene's germline CDR1 is SGHNT and CDR2 YYREEE (reference sequence). Trimming took off 0 bases at V and 2 bases at J, with 13 bases between the two ends. For the CDR3, the DNA is TGTGCCAGCAGCTTGGTGGGGAAACGAACCACAGATACGCAGTATTTT. It yields the protein CASSLVGKRTTDTQYF.

This chain joins TRBV6-1 and TRBJ1-5; perhaps TRBD1 as D (5 bases). Trimming cost V 3 bases and J 9 bases, with 18 bases left between them. Germline V gene data show CDR1 as MNHNS and CDR2 as SASEGT. The CDR3 contains 15 residues. CDR3 region: CASSDPRGGAGPQHF. In DNA form, the CDR3 reads TGTGCCAGCAGTGATCCCCGGGGAGGGGCCGGGCCCCAGCATTTT.

The chain carries TRBV5-6 and TRBJ2-5; either TRBD1 or TRBD2 may fit D (6 bases each). CDR1 is SGHDT and CDR2 is YYEEEE in the germline V gene. V was pared by 4 bases and J by 5 bases, with 15 bases between. There are 14 residues in the CDR3. The CDR3 sequence is CASSPTGAGETQYF. DNA for the CDR3: TGTGCCAGCAGCCCAACGGGGGCGGGGGAGACCCAGTACTTC. The full variable domain, completed using reference TRBV5-6 and TRBJ2-5, is DAGVTQSPTHLIKTRGQQVTLRCSPKSGHDTVSWYQQALGQGPQFIFQYYEEEERQRGNFPDRFSGHQFPNYSSELNVNALLLGDSALYLCASSPTGAGETQYFGPGTRLLVL.

The chain uses TRBV5-8 and TRBJ1-4; possible D gene TRBD1, 5 bases. The CDR3 has 15 residues. Germline CDR1 and CDR2: SGHTS and YDEGEE. V dropped 2 bases and J dropped 5 bases, with 13 bases sitting between them. Here the CDR3 DNA reads TGTGCCAGCAGCTTCGAGGCGGGGCGGAATGAAAAACTGTTTTTT. Its translation is CASSFEAGRNEKLFF.

The chain links TRBV15 to TRBJ2-7, with D possibly TRBD1 on 6 matching bases. V was pared by 6 bases and J by 1 base, with 10 bases between. The germline V gene has CDR1 LNHNV and CDR2 YYDKDF (reference sequence). The CDR3 is 13 amino acids. The CDR3 nucleotides are TGTGCCACCAGAACGGGACAATCCTACGAGCAGTACTTC. Its protein product is CATRTGQSYEQYF.